Described below is a single T cell receptor beta chain sequence and its context. The entry originates in a study of blood T cell repertoires in COVID-19. The table came from immunoSEQ multiplex PCR; TCRdb's copy has only in-frame clones and leaves some out. The table shows under 200,000 clones, with roughly 90% occurring only once. CDR1 and CDR2 from the germline V gene are MGHRA and YSYEKL. This CDR3 is 16 amino acids long. J was trimmed by 2 bases and V by 3 bases; bases with no gene match: 3. This TCR was recovered from a woman younger than 30 who had recovered from COVID-19. This sequence joins TRBV4-1 and TRBJ2-5; 13 bases agree with TRBD2. The sequenced sample was PBMCs or T cells enriched from blood (not recorded which). CDR3: CASSHPTSGGQETQYF. CDR3 sequence (DNA): TGCGCCAGCAGCCATCCGACTAGCGGGGGGCAAGAGACCCAGTACTTC.